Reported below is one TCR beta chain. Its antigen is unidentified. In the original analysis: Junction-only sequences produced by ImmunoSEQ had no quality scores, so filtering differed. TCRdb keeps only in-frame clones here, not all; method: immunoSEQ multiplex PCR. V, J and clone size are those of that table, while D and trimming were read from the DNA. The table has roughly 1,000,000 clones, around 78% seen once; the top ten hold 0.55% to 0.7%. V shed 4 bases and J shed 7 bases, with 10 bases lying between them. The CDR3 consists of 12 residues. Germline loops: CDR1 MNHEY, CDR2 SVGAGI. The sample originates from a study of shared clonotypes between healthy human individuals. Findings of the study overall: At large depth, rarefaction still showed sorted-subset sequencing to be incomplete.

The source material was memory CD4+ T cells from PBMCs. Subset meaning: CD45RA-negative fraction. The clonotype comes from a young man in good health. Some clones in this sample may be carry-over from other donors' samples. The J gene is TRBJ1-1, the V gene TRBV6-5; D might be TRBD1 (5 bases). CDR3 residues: CASSSLGREAFF. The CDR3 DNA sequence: TGTGCCAGCAGTTCACTGGGACGTGAAGCTTTCTTT.